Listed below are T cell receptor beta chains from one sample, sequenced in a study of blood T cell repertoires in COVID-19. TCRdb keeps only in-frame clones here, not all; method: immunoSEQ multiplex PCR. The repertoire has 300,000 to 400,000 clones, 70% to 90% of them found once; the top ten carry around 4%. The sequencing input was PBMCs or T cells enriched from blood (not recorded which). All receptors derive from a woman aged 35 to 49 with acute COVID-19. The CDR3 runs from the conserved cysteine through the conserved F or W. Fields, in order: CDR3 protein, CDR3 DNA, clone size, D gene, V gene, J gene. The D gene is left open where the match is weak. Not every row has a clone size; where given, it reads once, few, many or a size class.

CDR3: CASSLGGDNTEAFF; DNA: TGTGCCAGCAGCTTGGGCGGGGATAACACTGAAGCTTTCTTT; size: -; D: -; V: TRBV7-9; J: TRBJ1-1
CDR3: CAISNRGGKADTQYF; DNA: TGTGCCATCAGTAACAGGGGAGGCAAGGCAGATACGCAGTATTTT; size: -; D: -; V: TRBV10-3; J: TRBJ2-3
CDR3: CASTLGGRDTGELFF; DNA: TGTGCCAGTACCCTCGGAGGGCGGGACACCGGGGAGCTGTTTTTT; size: once; D: -; V: TRBV19; J: TRBJ2-2
CDR3: CASSNGTPWGEPQHF; DNA: TGTGCCAGCAGTAACGGGACTCCCTGGGGGGAGCCCCAGCATTTT; size: -; D: -; V: TRBV6-2/TRBV6-3; J: TRBJ1-5
CDR3: CASSSILESDTQYF; DNA: TGTGCCAGCAGCTCCATTCTGGAGTCAGATACGCAGTATTTT; size: -; D: -; V: TRBV5-5; J: TRBJ2-3
CDR3: CASSVAGTLNTEAFF; DNA: TGTGCCAGCAGCGTAGCCGGGACTTTGAACACTGAAGCTTTCTTT; size: -; D: -; V: TRBV9; J: TRBJ1-1
CDR3: CASSLTGVGGYTF; DNA: TGTGCCAGCAGCCTAACAGGGGTGGGTGGCTACACCTTC; size: -; D: TRBD1; V: TRBV12-3/TRBV12-4; J: TRBJ1-2
CDR3: CASSVTGGPYNEQFF; DNA: TGTGCCAGCAGTGTTACAGGGGGCCCCTACAATGAGCAGTTCTTC; size: once; D: TRBD1; V: TRBV27; J: TRBJ2-1
CDR3: CASSVVGGQGGNTIYF; DNA: TGTGCCAGCAGCGTAGTCGGGGGGCAGGGTGGAAACACCATATATTTT; size: -; D: -; V: TRBV9; J: TRBJ1-3
CDR3: CASSLAGSRQPQHF; DNA: TGTGCCAGCAGCTTGGCCGGGTCTCGGCAGCCCCAGCATTTT; size: -; D: -; V: TRBV5-6; J: TRBJ1-5
CDR3: CASSPPQGQTTGELFF; DNA: TGTGCCAGCAGCCCTCCCCAGGGGCAGACCACCGGGGAGCTGTTTTTT; size: once; D: -; V: TRBV7-2; J: TRBJ2-2
CDR3: CASSPYRDRGRQPQHF; DNA: TGTGCCAGCAGTCCGTATCGGGACAGGGGGCGTCAGCCCCAGCATTTT; size: few; D: TRBD1; V: TRBV27; J: TRBJ1-5
CDR3: CAISESGYEQYF; DNA: TGTGCCATCAGTGAGTCCGGGTACGAGCAGTACTTC; size: -; D: -; V: TRBV10-3; J: TRBJ2-7
CDR3: CASSDPDSGTNQPQHF; DNA: TGTGCCAGCAGCGACCCGGACAGCGGTACCAATCAGCCCCAGCATTTT; size: -; D: -; V: TRBV6-2/TRBV6-3; J: TRBJ1-5
CDR3: CASSHSTGWSVRELFF; DNA: TGTGCCAGCAGCCACTCGACAGGGTGGTCCGTCCGGGAGCTGTTTTTT; size: -; D: -; V: TRBV21-1; J: TRBJ2-2
CDR3: CATSESTGGTGELFF; DNA: TGTGCCACCAGTGAGTCCACGGGAGGAACCGGGGAGCTGTTTTTT; size: -; D: TRBD2; V: TRBV24-1; J: TRBJ2-2
CDR3: CASSRTGGSNYGYTF; DNA: TGTGCCAGCAGTCGCACAGGGGGATCTAACTATGGCTACACCTTC; size: -; D: TRBD1; V: TRBV6-5; J: TRBJ1-2
CDR3: CASKWDNSGNTIYF; DNA: TGTGCCAGTAAGTGGGACAACTCTGGAAACACCATATATTTT; size: -; D: -; V: TRBV19; J: TRBJ1-3
CDR3: CASSLGDRDYPSYTF; DNA: TGCGCCAGCAGCTTGGGCGACAGGGATTACCCCTCCTACACCTTC; size: -; D: TRBD1; V: TRBV5-1; J: TRBJ1-2
CDR3: CASSLTRQGKYGDTEAFF; DNA: TGTGCCAGCAGTTTAACCCGACAGGGGAAATATGGGGACACTGAAGCTTTCTTT; size: -; D: TRBD1; V: TRBV7-8; J: TRBJ1-1
CDR3: CASSGAVPTGELFF; DNA: TGTGCCAGCAGTGGTGCGGTGCCCACCGGGGAGCTGTTTTTT; size: -; D: -; V: TRBV28; J: TRBJ2-2
CDR3: CASSLAAGNEQYF; DNA: TGTGCCAGCAGCTTAGCGGCAGGGAACGAGCAGTACTTC; size: -; D: -; V: TRBV7-8; J: TRBJ2-7
CDR3: CASSLGPTETQYF; DNA: TGCGCCAGCAGCTTGGGCCCTACGGAGACCCAGTACTTC; size: -; D: -; V: TRBV5-1; J: TRBJ2-5
CDR3: CASSLGGTVNSPLHF; DNA: TGTGCCAGCAGTTTGGGGGGGACGGTGAATTCACCCCTCCACTTT; size: -; D: -; V: TRBV28; J: TRBJ1-6
CDR3: CASSPRGQRAYGYTF; DNA: TGTGCCAGCAGCCCAAGGGGGCAGCGAGCCTATGGCTACACCTTC; size: -; D: TRBD1; V: TRBV7-8; J: TRBJ1-2
CDR3: CAITGTGWHGYTF; DNA: TGTGCCATAACCGGGACAGGGTGGCATGGCTACACCTTC; size: -; D: TRBD1; V: TRBV10-3; J: TRBJ1-2
CDR3: CASSYLSTSGRYTGELFF; DNA: TGTGCCAGCAGTTACCTATCGACTAGCGGGAGGTACACCGGGGAGCTGTTTTTT; size: -; D: TRBD2; V: TRBV6-2/TRBV6-3; J: TRBJ2-2
CDR3: CASSSKLVTSGREYEQYF; DNA: TGTGCCAGCAGCTCCAAACTTGTGACTAGCGGGAGGGAGTACGAGCAGTACTTC; size: -; D: TRBD2; V: TRBV7-9; J: TRBJ2-7